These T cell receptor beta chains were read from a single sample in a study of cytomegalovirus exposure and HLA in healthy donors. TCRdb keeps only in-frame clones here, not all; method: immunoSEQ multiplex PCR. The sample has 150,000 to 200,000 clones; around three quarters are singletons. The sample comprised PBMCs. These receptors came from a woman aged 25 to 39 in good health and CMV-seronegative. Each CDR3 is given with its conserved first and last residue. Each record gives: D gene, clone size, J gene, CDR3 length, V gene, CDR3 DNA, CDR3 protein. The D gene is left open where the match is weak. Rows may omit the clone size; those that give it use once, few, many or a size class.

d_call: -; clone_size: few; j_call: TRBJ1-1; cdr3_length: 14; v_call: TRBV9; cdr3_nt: TGTGCCAGCAGCGTTACAGGGACGTACACTGAAGCTTTCTTT; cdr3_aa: CASSVTGTYTEAFF
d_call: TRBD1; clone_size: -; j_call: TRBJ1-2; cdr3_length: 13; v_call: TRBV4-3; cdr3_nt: TGCGCCAGCAGCCAAGGACAGGGGATCGGCTACACCTTC; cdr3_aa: CASSQGQGIGYTF
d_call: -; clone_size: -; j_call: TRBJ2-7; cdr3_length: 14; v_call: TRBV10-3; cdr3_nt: TGTGCCATCGGCCGGGACACAGCAAACTACGAGCAGTACTTC; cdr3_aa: CAIGRDTANYEQYF
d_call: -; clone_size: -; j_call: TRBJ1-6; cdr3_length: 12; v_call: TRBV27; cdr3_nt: TGTGCCAGCAGTTCTCGGGGTTCACCCCTCCACTTT; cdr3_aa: CASSSRGSPLHF
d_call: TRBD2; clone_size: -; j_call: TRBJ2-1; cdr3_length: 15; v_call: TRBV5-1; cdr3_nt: TGCGCCAGCAGGCGGCAGCGGGGGGGTTCCAATGAGCAGTTCTTC; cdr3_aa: CASRRQRGGSNEQFF
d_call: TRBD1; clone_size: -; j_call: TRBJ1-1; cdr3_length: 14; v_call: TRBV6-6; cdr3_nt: TGTGCCAGCAGGGAGACAGGGGCTAACACTGAAGCTTTCTTT; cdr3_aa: CASRETGANTEAFF
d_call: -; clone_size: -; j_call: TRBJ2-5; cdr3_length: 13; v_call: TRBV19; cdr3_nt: TGTGCCAGTAGTATAGACCTTCGGGAGACCCAGTACTTC; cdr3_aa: CASSIDLRETQYF
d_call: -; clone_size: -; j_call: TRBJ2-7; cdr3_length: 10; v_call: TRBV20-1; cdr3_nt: TGCAGTGCTAGCCGGGGCGAGCAGTACTTC; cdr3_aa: CSASRGEQYF
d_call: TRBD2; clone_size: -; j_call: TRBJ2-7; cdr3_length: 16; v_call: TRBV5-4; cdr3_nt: TGTGCCAGCAGCTTGGAGCCAGCGGGAGCAACTTACGAGCAGTACTTC; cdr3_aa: CASSLEPAGATYEQYF
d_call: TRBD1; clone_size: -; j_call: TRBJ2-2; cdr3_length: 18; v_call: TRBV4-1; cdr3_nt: TGCGCCAGCAGCCAAGAGGGACAGCTCTATTCGAACACCGGGGAGCTGTTTTTT; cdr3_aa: CASSQEGQLYSNTGELFF
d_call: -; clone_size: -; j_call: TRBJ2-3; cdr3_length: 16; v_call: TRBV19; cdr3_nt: TGTGCCAGTAGTAGAGGTACTCGAAGGAATGTAGATACGCAGTATTTT; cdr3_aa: CASSRGTRRNVDTQYF
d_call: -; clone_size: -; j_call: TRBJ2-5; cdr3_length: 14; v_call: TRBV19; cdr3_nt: TGTGCCAGTAGTCCGGCACCGGGAACAGAGACCCAGTACTTC; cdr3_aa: CASSPAPGTETQYF
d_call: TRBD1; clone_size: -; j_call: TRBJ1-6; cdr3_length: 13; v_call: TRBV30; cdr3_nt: TGTGCCTGGGGGGGACAGTATAATTCACCCCTCCACTTT; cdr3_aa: CAWGGQYNSPLHF
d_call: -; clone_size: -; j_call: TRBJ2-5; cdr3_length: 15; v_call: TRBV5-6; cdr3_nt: TGTGCCAGCAGCTGGGGATGGCAGGGGCAAGAGACCCAGTACTTC; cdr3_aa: CASSWGWQGQETQYF